Each of the 8 T cell receptor beta chains below was sequenced from the same sample in a study of CD8+ T cells in alopecia areata. RNA was extracted and reverse transcribed into cDNA as the sequencing template. Assay used: immunoSEQ multiplex PCR; TCRdb lists only in-frame clones, some missing. Found here are hundreds of thousands of clones, 67% of them singletons; the top ten hold around 1.2%. The specimen was CD4+ T cells sorted from blood, collected at week 0. The receptor set was obtained from a human donor with alopecia areata.

This clone turned up a few times. V and J are TRBV7-2 and TRBJ2-3, with 13 bases lining up with TRBD2. The CDR3 spans 16 residues. Germline V gives CDR1 SGHTA, CDR2 FQGNSA. The trim removed 5 bases at V and 4 bases at J, leaving 6 bases unmatched. The DNA for the CDR3 is TGTGCCAGCAGCCAAAGGACTAGCGGGGGCGCAGATACGCAGTATTTT. As protein: CASSQRTSGGADTQYF.

This sequence joins TRBV25-1 and TRBJ1-1; 9 bases fit TRBD1. This CDR3 contains 13 residues. V shed 3 bases and J 4 bases; nucleotides not matched to a gene: 0. Germline lookup yields CDR1 MGHDK and CDR2 SYGVNS. The DNA of the CDR3 is TGTGCCAGCAGTGAGACAGGGGGCACTGAAGCTTTCTTT. It translates to CASSETGGTEAFF. Using reference TRBV25-1 and TRBJ1-1 for the parts outside the CDR3, the full variable domain is EADIYQTPRYLVIGTGKKITLECSQTMGHDKMYWYQQDPGMELHLIHYSYGVNSTEKGDLSSESTVSRIRTEHFPLTLESARPSHTSQYLCASSETGGTEAFFGQGTRLTVV.

Points on this clone: In the same sample, other DNA sequences code for this CDR3. This chain connects TRBV30 to TRBJ1-3; no clear D. Germline CDR1 is GTSNPN and CDR2 is SVGIG (reference sequence). Trimming took 0 bases from V and 0 from J, leaving 3 bases between them. The CDR3 has 13 residues. CDR3 residues: CAWSVSSGNTIYF. The CDR3 nucleotides read TGTGCCTGGAGTGTTTCCTCTGGAAACACCATATATTTT.

The V call is TRBV9, the J call TRBJ1-5; D is unclear. The CDR3 contains 14 residues. V lost 4 bases and J 6 bases, leaving 14 bases between the germline ends. Germline CDR1 is SGDLS and CDR2 is YYNGEE. The CDR3 protein is CASSSDGRGQPQHF. The CDR3 nucleotides are TGTGCCAGCAGCTCAGACGGGAGAGGTCAGCCCCAGCATTTT.

The rearrangement links TRBV15 to TRBJ2-2; 8 bases match TRBD1. The V gene end was trimmed by 3 bases and the J gene end by 5 bases; junction bases not matched to a gene: 8. The CDR3 runs to 16 residues. The V gene's germline CDR1 is LNHNV and CDR2 YYDKDF (reference sequence). CDR3 amino acids: CATSSARTGRTGELFF. The CDR3 coding sequence is TGTGCCACCAGCAGCGCCCGGACAGGGCGAACCGGGGAGCTGTTTTTT.

This clone was counted between two and nine times. At one end the junction does not follow the germline gene, possibly because of a read error. The chain combines TRBV29-1 with TRBJ1-1, with a weak D call TRBD1 (5 bases). Looked up from germline, CDR1 is SQVTM and CDR2 is ANQGSEA. This CDR3 comprises 8 residues. This chain's CDR3 is CSGDSYHF. CDR3 coding DNA: TGCAGCGGCGACAGTTACCATTTT.

A word on this clone: Other DNA sequences in the sample encode the same CDR3. The V gene is TRBV5-1, the J gene TRBJ1-1, with TRBD1 identical over 8 bases. CDR1 is SGHRS, CDR2 YFSETQ, per germline. The length of the CDR3 is 14 residues. The V gene end was trimmed by 3 bases and the J gene end by 1 base; junction bases not matched to a gene: 2. CDR3 DNA sequence: TGCGCCAGCAGCTCCGGACAGGGGAACACTGAAGCTTTCTTT. This translates into CASSSGQGNTEAFF.

V and J are TRBV13 and TRBJ1-2, with 8 bases matching TRBD1. The CDR3 has 15 amino acids. CDR1 and CDR2 from the germline V gene are PRHDT and FYEKMQ (reference sequence). Trimming at V came to 0 bases and at J to 1 base, leaving 1 base not matched to a gene. This CDR3 reads CASSLGDRVNYGYTF. CDR3 coding DNA: TGTGCCAGCAGCTTAGGGGACAGGGTTAACTATGGCTACACCTTC.